The next 4 T cell receptor beta chains were all read from a single sample in a study of post-analysis software for immune sequencing data. General study points: The five TRBV segments detected at higher frequency in patients than in controls included TRBV5-6, TRBV5-1 and TRBV20-1.

Every TCR beta cDNA library bore unique molecular identifiers. One entry per CDR3 protein results from TCRdb running MiXCR on the PCR reads. Found here are roughly 200,000 distinct CDR3 sequences, approximately 28% of them singletons; the top ten hold 3% to 3.5%. Antigens for these TCRs are unknown. Sequencing was done on a sample of blood. The receptors derive from a girl younger than 18 with multiple sclerosis.

CDR3 nucleotide sequence: TGTGCCAGCAGCTCGACCCTAGCGACCCGGTCGTCCTACAATGAGCAGTACTTC. Protein sequence: CASSSTLATRSSYNEQYF. J is TRBJ2-1 and V is TRBV5-6, with D perhaps matching TRBD2 (6 bases). The DNA end is a closer match to TRBJ2-7, so the J assignment may be wrong. The germline gives CDR1 SGHDT, CDR2 YYEEEE. The CDR3 extends over 18 amino acids.

Only a few counts were recorded for this clonotype. This chain joins TRBV10-3 and TRBJ2-5, with 9 bases lining up with TRBD2. Germline trimming cut 0 bases from V and 5 bases from J; bases unmatched to any gene: 13. The CDR3 totals 18 residues. Germline CDR1 and CDR2: ENHRY and SYGVKD. In nucleotides, the CDR3 is TGTGCCATCAGTGAGTCGATGGTAGCGGGAGCCCGGTGGGAGACCCAGTACTTC. Translating gives CAISESMVAGARWETQYF.

Ten or more counts support this clonotype. J is TRBJ2-7 and V is TRBV15; 11 bases map to TRBD2. In germline, CDR1 is LNHNV, CDR2 YYDKDF (reference sequence). V trimming: 8 bases; J trimming: 4 bases; junction bases outside the gene matches: 19. CDR3 length: 18 residues. The DNA of the CDR3 is TGTGCCACCGCTCGGCCGGGACTAGCGGCTAAAAGTGGATACGAGCAGTACTTC. Translating it yields CATARPGLAAKSGYEQYF. The complete variable domain, with remaining parts taken from reference TRBV15 and TRBJ2-7, reads DAMVIQNPRYQVTQFGKPVTLSCSQTLNHNVMYWYQQKSSQAPKLLFHYYDKDFNNEADTPDNFQSRRPNTSFCFLDIRSPGLGDTAMYLCATARPGLAAKSGYEQYFGPGTRLTVT.

There are many counts of this clonotype. V gene TRBV5-1 combines with J gene TRBJ1-2; D is unresolved. CDR3 length: 17 amino acids. V was clipped by 0 bases and J by 3 bases, with 18 bases between them. Germline V gene data show CDR1 as SGHRS and CDR2 as YFSETQ. The CDR3 spells CASSLGKVVTPHYGYTF. The CDR3 DNA reads as TGCGCCAGCAGCTTGGGAAAAGTCGTCACCCCGCACTATGGCTACACCTTC.